Reported below is one T cell receptor beta chain. Its matching antigen is unknown. The time point: patch test 2, 6 weeks after DPC sensitization. Treatment defined: therapeutic diphenylcyclopropenone sensitization with weekly scalp DPC. This sample was taken from a study of human T cells and chemical hapten exposure. Study background: The patients, most of them female, presented with alopecia areata, totalis or universalis.

The CDR3 loop spans 14 amino acids. With 6 bases removed from V and 2 bases from J, the gap between germline ends came to 13 bases. The germline gives CDR1 KGHSH, CDR2 LQKENI. Findings of the study overall: Versus controls, expanded TCRs had significantly more large CDR3 similarity clusters.

A single record per CDR3 protein comes from TCRdb applying MiXCR to the RACE reads. Here the sample spans approximately 120,000 distinct CDR3 sequences, 9.2% being singletons. This specimen was whole blood, taken in connection with sensitization to the hapten diphenylcyclopropenone (DPC). This TCR was recovered from a middle-aged woman with alopecia areata. Some clones in this sample may be carry-over from other donors' samples. The chain is built from TRBV18 and TRBJ1-2; tentative D call: TRBD1 (5 bases). CDR3 sequence reads: CASSRDLQNYGYTF. CDR3 DNA sequence: TGTGCCAGCTCGAGGGACTTACAGAACTATGGCTACACCTTC.